This entry lists 29 T cell receptor beta chains sequenced from one sample in a study of blood T cell repertoires in COVID-19. Sequencing used immunoSEQ multiplex PCR; TCRdb keeps in-frame clones, though not all of them. The table has some 350,000 clones, about 90% seen once; the top ten hold less than 5.5%. Source material: PBMCs or T cells enriched from blood (not recorded which). These receptors were taken from a young man who had recovered from COVID-19.

The chain combines TRBV27 with TRBJ2-3, with a tentative D call TRBD2 (7 bases). The CDR3 runs to 13 residues. From germline, CDR1 is MNHEY and CDR2 SMNVEV (reference sequence). V was cut by 8 bases and J by 3 bases, with 12 bases left in between. The CDR3 spells CASGGGSTDTQYF. CDR3 in DNA: TGTGCCAGCGGGGGGGGCTCGACAGATACGCAGTATTTT.

The CDR3 region is CASSPRSGGAVIGGYTF. DNA for the CDR3: TGTGCCAGCTCACCACGCTCCGGGGGGGCAGTAATTGGTGGCTACACCTTC. The J gene is TRBJ1-2, the V gene TRBV18; a possible D gene is TRBD1 (6 bases). CDR3 length: 17 amino acids. The V gene's germline CDR1 is KGHSH and CDR2 LQKENI. Trimming took off 1 base at V and 7 bases at J, with 22 bases between the two ends. The whole variable domain, filled in from reference TRBV18 and TRBJ1-2, reads NAGVMQNPRHLVRRRGQEARLRCSPMKGHSHVYWYRQLPEEGLKFMVYLQKENIIDESGMPKERFSAEFPKEGPSILRIQQVVRGDSAAYFCASSPRSGGAVIGGYTFGSGTRLTVV.

CDR3 bases: TGTGCCAGCAGCCAAGAAGTGGTGGCAACCACGAACCCGGGGGAGCAGTACTTC. It yields the protein CASSQEVVATTNPGEQYF. The chain recombines TRBV4-2 with TRBJ2-7, with D possibly matching TRBD2 (5 bases). V was shortened by 0 bases and J by 7 bases, with 25 bases between the two germline ends. CDR3 length equals 18 residues. Germline-derived CDR1 and CDR2 are LGHNA and YNFKEQ.

The rearrangement uses TRBV5-1 and TRBJ2-3; possible D gene TRBD2, 6 bases. V gave up 4 bases and J gave up 6 bases, with 24 bases separating them. The V gene's germline CDR1 is SGHRS and CDR2 YFSETQ. This CDR3 spans 17 amino acids. The CDR3 DNA is TGCGCCAGCAGCGGGAGGCGGCCGATGACGGATCCGGATACGCAGTATTTT. Amino acid sequence: CASSGRRPMTDPDTQYF.

The rearrangement joins TRBV27 to TRBJ2-7; D is uncertain. The CDR3 length is 13 residues. CDR1 MNHEY and CDR2 SMNVEV come from the germline V gene (reference sequence). Between the trimmed V and J ends, which lost 6 bases and 0 bases, there was a span of 9 bases. The CDR3 reads CASSYGLSYEQYF. CDR3 DNA sequence: TGTGCCAGCAGCTATGGTCTCTCCTACGAGCAGTACTTC.

The chain combines TRBV29-1 with TRBJ1-1; weak D call: TRBD1 (5 bases). The CDR3 spans 13 residues. Germline values: CDR1 SQVTM, CDR2 ANQGSEA. Trimming shortened V by 7 bases and J by 0 bases, and 12 bases separated the two germline ends. This CDR3 is CSAGRGLNTEAFF. CDR3 sequence (DNA): TGCAGCGCTGGGAGGGGCTTGAACACTGAAGCTTTCTTT.

V is TRBV20-1 and J is TRBJ1-2, with no clear D. V was shortened by 3 bases and J by 4 bases, with 15 bases between the two germline ends. This CDR3 region has 14 residues. The germline V gene has CDR1 DFQATT and CDR2 SNEGSKA (reference sequence). The DNA of the CDR3 is TGCAGTGCTAGTGACACCTCCGGAGGCTATGGCTACACCTTC. This encodes CSASDTSGGYGYTF.

The genes are TRBV2 and TRBJ2-3; D is possibly TRBD1 (6 bases). CDR1 and CDR2 (germline): SNHLY, FYNNEI. The CDR3 is made up of 13 amino acids. The germline V and J ends were trimmed by 3 bases and 6 bases, with 10 bases remaining between them. The CDR3 loop is CASSDQGSDTQYF. CDR3 DNA sequence: TGTGCCAGCAGTGATCAGGGGTCCGATACGCAGTATTTT.

This chain joins TRBV14 and TRBJ1-6, with D perhaps matching TRBD1 (5 bases). The CDR3 contains 14 residues. Germline CDR1 reads SGHDN; CDR2 reads FVKESK. V lost 1 base and J 10 bases, leaving 11 bases between the germline ends. The CDR3 loop is CASSQGGQESPLHF. CDR3 nucleotide sequence: TGTGCCAGCAGCCAAGGGGGCCAAGAATCACCCCTCCACTTT.

The CDR3 is CSASYSGGANTGELFF. DNA of the CDR3: TGCAGTGCTAGTTATAGCGGGGGGGCGAACACCGGGGAGCTGTTTTTT. The chain has TRBV20-1 and TRBJ2-2; 11 bases are a match to TRBD2. Looked up from germline, CDR1 is DFQATT and CDR2 is SNEGSKA (reference sequence). The CDR3 consists of 16 residues. J was trimmed by 0 bases and V by 3 bases; bases with no gene match: 3.

This sequence joins TRBV7-9 and TRBJ1-6, with 8 bases that match TRBD1. In germline, CDR1 is SEHNR, CDR2 FQNEAQ (reference sequence). The ends lost 8 bases at V and 5 bases at J; junction bases unmatched: 5. This CDR3 has 14 amino acids. The CDR3 DNA is TGTGCCAGCGCACGACAGGGGAATAATTCACCCCTCCACTTT. It translates to CASARQGNNSPLHF.

The CDR3 protein is CASIGTSGENYEQYF. CDR3 nucleotide sequence: TGTGCCAGCATCGGGACTAGCGGGGAGAACTACGAGCAGTACTTC. V gene TRBV6-6 combines with J gene TRBJ2-7; 13 nucleotides align to TRBD2. The CDR3 loop spans 15 amino acids. Trimming removed 7 bases from V and 3 bases from J; junction bases left unmatched: 6. The V gene's germline CDR1 is MNHNY and CDR2 SVGAGI (reference sequence).

The genes are TRBV30 and TRBJ1-6, with unresolved D. Germline V lookup: CDR1 GTSNPN, CDR2 SVGIG (reference sequence). V was clipped by 0 bases and J by 2 bases, with 11 bases between them. This CDR3 comprises 16 residues. CDR3 region: CAWSVGGSAYNSPLHF. CDR3 sequence (DNA): TGTGCCTGGAGTGTTGGAGGGAGCGCCTATAATTCACCCCTCCACTTT.

This sequence joins TRBV7-2 and TRBJ1-5; the match to TRBD1 covers 7 bases. Germline V gene lookup returns CDR1 SGHTA and CDR2 FQGNSA. The V segment lost 7 bases and the J segment 4 bases; nucleotides outside the gene matches: 4. The CDR3 is 13 amino acids. Here the CDR3 DNA reads TGTGCCAGCAACAGGGGTGGGAATCAGCCCCAGCATTTT. Its translation is CASNRGGNQPQHF.

This clone appeared once. The gene calls are TRBV19 and TRBJ2-5; possible D gene TRBD2, 6 bases. Deletions cut 3 bases from V and 2 bases from J, with 13 bases between. CDR3 length: 15 amino acids. Germline V gene data show CDR1 as LNHDA and CDR2 as SQIVND (reference sequence). CDR3 coding DNA: TGTGCCAGTAGTATCGACGCGGGGTCACAAGAGACCCAGTACTTC. Protein: CASSIDAGSQETQYF.

The chain uses TRBV18 and TRBJ2-7; D perhaps matches TRBD2 (6 bases). Germline V lookup: CDR1 KGHSH, CDR2 LQKENI. Deletions cut 2 bases from V and 6 bases from J, with 8 bases between. This CDR3 spans 12 amino acids. The DNA of the CDR3 is TGTGCCAGCTCACCAAACGGGGGCGAGCAGTACTTC. Translated, it gives CASSPNGGEQYF.

The J gene is TRBJ2-1, the V gene TRBV28; D remains unclear. The germline CDR1 and CDR2 sequences are MDHEN and SYDVKM. Trimming cost V 3 bases and J 1 base, with 7 bases left between them. The CDR3 has 14 residues. The CDR3 DNA follows: TGTGCCAGCAGTTTTCCGGGTTCCTACAATGAGCAGTTCTTC. This translates into CASSFPGSYNEQFF.

This chain uses TRBV9 with TRBJ2-1, with 13 bases that match TRBD2. The CDR3 has 17 amino acids. Germline loops: CDR1 SGDLS, CDR2 YYNGEE. Trimming at V came to 4 bases and at J to 2 bases, leaving 6 bases not matched to a gene. The CDR3 loop reads CASSFRLAGGTYNEQFF. The CDR3 nucleotides read TGTGCCAGCAGCTTTCGACTAGCGGGGGGTACCTACAATGAGCAGTTCTTC.

The chain employs TRBV27 and TRBJ2-7, with D possibly being TRBD2 (7 bases). The length of the CDR3 is 13 residues. Germline CDR1 MNHEY, CDR2 SMNVEV (reference sequence). Trimming left V 6 bases short and J 2 bases short, with 11 bases between. CDR3 sequence: CASSSGGPYEQYF. CDR3 in DNA: TGTGCCAGCAGCTCCGGGGGGCCCTACGAGCAGTACTTC.

The chain uses TRBV9 and TRBJ2-2; TRBD2 matches 11 bases. Germline CDR1 and CDR2: SGDLS and YYNGEE. This CDR3 has 16 residues. Trimming cost V 3 bases and J 5 bases; bases outside gene matches: 6. The CDR3 loop is CASSDGTSGTTGELFF. In DNA, the CDR3 is TGTGCCAGCAGCGATGGGACTAGCGGAACAACCGGGGAGCTGTTTTTT.

This clone was detected only once. CDR3 amino acids: CASSLVRGTQETQYF. CDR3 nucleotide sequence: TGTGCCAGCAGCTTAGTTAGGGGGACCCAAGAGACCCAGTACTTC. The rearrangement links TRBV11-2 to TRBJ2-5, with TRBD1 as a possible D gene (6 bases). The length of the CDR3 is 15 residues. Germline V lookup: CDR1 SGHAT, CDR2 FQNNGV. Trimming shortened V by 1 base and J by 1 base, and 10 bases separated the two germline ends.

The J gene is TRBJ2-7, the V gene TRBV2; D unresolved. In germline, CDR1 is SNHLY, CDR2 FYNNEI. The CDR3 is made up of 13 amino acids. Trimming took off 4 bases at V and 3 bases at J, with 10 bases between the two ends. Here the CDR3 reads CASSVSQFYEQYF. In DNA, the CDR3 is TGTGCCAGCAGTGTCTCTCAGTTCTACGAGCAGTACTTC.

CDR3 sequence: CASSHLTPGQGSYGYTF. CDR3 DNA sequence: TGCGCCAGCAGCCACCTCACGCCTGGACAGGGCAGTTACGGCTACACCTTC. The chain couples TRBV5-1 to TRBJ1-2; TRBD1 aligns across 8 bases. Losses at the gene ends were 4 bases for V and 8 bases for J; bases not matched to a gene: 19. CDR1 is SGHRS and CDR2 is YFSETQ in the germline V gene. This CDR3 spans 17 amino acids.

The V gene is TRBV12-3 or TRBV12-4, the J gene TRBJ2-2; D remains unclear. Trimming pared 5 bases from V and 8 bases from J, leaving 12 bases between. This CDR3 spans 13 amino acids. In DNA, the CDR3 is TGTGCCAGCAGTCCCTCGCGTGATGGGGAGCTGTTTTTT. Translating gives CASSPSRDGELFF.

This chain uses TRBV21-1 with TRBJ1-1. TRBV21-1 is shown as a pseudogene. CDR3 length: 13 amino acids. The CDR3 loop is CASNSRGGAEAFF. CDR3 coding DNA: TGTGCCAGCAACTCAAGGGGGGGAGCTGAAGCTTTCTTT.

This chain links TRBV9 with TRBJ2-5; tentatively, D is TRBD1 (6 bases). The CDR3 totals 14 residues. The germline V gene has CDR1 SGDLS and CDR2 YYNGEE. Trimming removed 0 bases from V and 4 bases from J, with 10 bases in between. The CDR3: CASSVVARGETQYF. The DNA for the CDR3 is TGTGCCAGCAGCGTAGTGGCCAGGGGAGAGACCCAGTACTTC.

The genes are TRBV11-2 and TRBJ2-7; 11 nucleotides match TRBD2. From germline, CDR1 is SGHAT and CDR2 FQNNGV. The ends lost 5 bases at V and 4 bases at J; junction bases unmatched: 4. This CDR3 region has 14 residues. DNA of the CDR3: TGTGCCAGCAGCCTTAGCGGGGGGGCATACGAGCAGTACTTC. Encoded protein: CASSLSGGAYEQYF.

The CDR3 protein is CAITSGVNNEQFF. CDR3 sequence (DNA): TGTGCCATCACTAGCGGGGTAAACAATGAGCAGTTCTTC. V gene TRBV10-3 combines with J gene TRBJ2-1, with 9 bases identical to TRBD2. In germline, CDR1 is ENHRY, CDR2 SYGVKD. Losses at the gene ends were 7 bases for V and 5 bases for J; bases not matched to a gene: 3. CDR3 size: 13 residues.

V and J are TRBV3-1 (or the pseudogene TRBV3-2) and TRBJ2-7; D perhaps matches TRBD1 (6 bases). Germline lookup yields CDR1 LGHDT and CDR2 YNNKEL (reference sequence). V was clipped by 2 bases and J by 0 bases, with 20 bases between them. The CDR3 has 18 residues. CDR3 sequence (DNA): TGTGCCAGCAGCCAACCCATGGGCCCTGCGGACAGCTCCTACGAGCAGTACTTC. Translation gives CASSQPMGPADSSYEQYF.